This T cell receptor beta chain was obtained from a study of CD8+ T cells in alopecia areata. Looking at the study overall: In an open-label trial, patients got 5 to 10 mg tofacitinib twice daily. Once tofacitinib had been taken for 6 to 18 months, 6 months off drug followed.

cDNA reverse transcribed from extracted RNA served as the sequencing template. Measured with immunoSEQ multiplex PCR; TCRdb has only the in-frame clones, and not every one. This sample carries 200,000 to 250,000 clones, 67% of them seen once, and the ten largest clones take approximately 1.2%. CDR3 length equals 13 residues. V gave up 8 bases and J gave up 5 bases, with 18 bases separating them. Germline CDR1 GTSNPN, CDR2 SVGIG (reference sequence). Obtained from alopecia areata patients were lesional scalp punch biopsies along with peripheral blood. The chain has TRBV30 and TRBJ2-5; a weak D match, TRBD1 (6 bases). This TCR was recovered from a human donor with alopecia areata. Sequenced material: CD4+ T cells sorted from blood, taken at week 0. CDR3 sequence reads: CAGSGFQGETQYF. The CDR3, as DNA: TGTGCCGGGTCCGGATTTCAGGGGGAGACCCAGTACTTC. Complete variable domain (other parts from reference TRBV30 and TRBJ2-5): SQTIHQWPATLVQPVGSPLSLECTVEGTSNPNLYWYRQAAGRGLQLLFYSVGIGQISSEVPQNLSASRPQDRQFILSSKKLLLSDSGFYLCAGSGFQGETQYFGPGTRLLVL.